These 8 T cell receptor beta chains originate from one sample sequenced in a study of T-cell reconstitution after alpha-beta-depleted transplantation in children (dated by TCRdb to the mid-2010s). The library was obtained by PCR. TCRdb lists the instrument as Illumina HiSeq 2500. To normalize quantification of the TCRbeta repertoire, the TCR libraries were built with molecular barcoding that relied on unique molecular identifiers. Using fastp trimming at Q25 and MiXCR clonotype assembly, TCRdb reanalyzed the public sequencing data and kept in-frame beta chains. Every entry covers one CDR3 protein and lists the most common genes and DNA from its rows. This sample lists fewer than 1 million distinct CDR3 sequences; roughly 15% were detected once. The leading ten clones occupy approximately 5% of the sample. This sample's treatment or condition label indicates: allogeneic hematopoietic cell transplantation with graft depleted of TCRalphabeta T cells and CD19 B cells.

Sequencing used PBMCs, mostly from graft donor cells, obtained 360 days after TCRalphabeta/CD19-depleted stem cell transplant. The receptors here all came from a male patient aged 10 to 17 who had a stem cell transplant for acute lymphoblastic leukemia, so the T cells may come from the graft donor.

There are a few counts of this clonotype. V usage is TRBV10-3 and J usage is TRBJ1-1; D gene ambiguous. V was shortened by 5 bases and J by 8 bases, with 9 bases between the two germline ends. The length of the CDR3 is 11 residues. Germline V lookup: CDR1 ENHRY, CDR2 SYGVKD. The CDR3 DNA reads TGTGCCATCAGTAACGTCGGGGAAGCTTTCTTT. Translating it yields CAISNVGEAFF.

This clonotype was seen repeatedly, ten times or more. V usage is TRBV29-1 and J usage is TRBJ2-7; D assignment may be TRBD1 or TRBD2 (5 bases each). V gave up 7 bases and J gave up 3 bases, with 10 bases separating them. Per the germline V gene, CDR1 is SQVTM and CDR2 is ANQGSEA. There are 11 residues in the CDR3. The CDR3 sequence: CSATRGYEQYF. The CDR3 DNA is TGCAGCGCCACTAGGGGCTACGAGCAGTACTTC.

This clonotype was counted only a few times. J is TRBJ2-5 and V is TRBV12-3 or TRBV12-4; D is uncertain. Trimming cost V 2 bases and J 1 base, with 8 bases left between them. This CDR3 is 14 amino acids long. CDR3 in DNA: TGTGCCAGCAGTTTATACGGCAGCCAAGAGACCCAGTACTTC. Its translation is CASSLYGSQETQYF.

This clonotype was found a few times. The chain is built from TRBV5-1 and TRBJ2-7; maybe TRBD1 (6 bases). Germline V lookup: CDR1 SGHRS, CDR2 YFSETQ. The CDR3 has 14 amino acids. V lost 4 bases and J lost 3, with 14 bases in between. CDR3 nucleotides: TGCGCCAGCAGCCGATGGACAGCCGACTACGAGCAGTACTTC. Its translation: CASSRWTADYEQYF.

V is TRBV29-1 and J is TRBJ1-5; no definite D call. Looked up from germline, CDR1 is SQVTM and CDR2 is ANQGSEA. Trimming removed 6 bases from V and 0 bases from J, with 12 bases in between. The CDR3 sequence is 14 residues long. The CDR3, as DNA: TGCAGCGTCCAAACGACGGATAGCAATCAGCCCCAGCATTTT. Amino acids: CSVQTTDSNQPQHF.

This clonotype showed up just a few times. The rearrangement uses TRBV4-2 and TRBJ2-1, with 7 bases fitting TRBD2. After removal of 4 bases from V and 7 bases from J, the junction contained 13 bases not matched to a gene. The germline CDR1 and CDR2 sequences are LGHNA and YNFKEQ. The CDR3 has 16 amino acids. CDR3 DNA sequence: TGTGCCAGCAGCCCCTACCCGGGCGGGAGTAGGAATGAGCAGTTCTTC. Translation gives CASSPYPGGSRNEQFF.

This rearrangement joins TRBV27 to TRBJ1-5, with D possibly being TRBD1 (5 bases). V lost 2 bases to trimming and J lost 0 bases, with 8 bases between them. The CDR3 is 15 residues long. Looked up from germline, CDR1 is MNHEY and CDR2 is SMNVEV (reference sequence). CDR3: CASSLNRPSNQPQHF. The CDR3 DNA is TGTGCCAGCAGTTTAAACAGGCCTAGCAATCAGCCCCAGCATTTT.

This clonotype turned up a few times. The genes are TRBV20-1 and TRBJ2-3; 9 bases align to TRBD2. CDR1 and CDR2 from the germline V gene are DFQATT and SNEGSKA (reference sequence). Trimming took 7 bases from V and 5 from J; bases not matched to a gene: 13. The CDR3 sequence is 15 residues long. The CDR3 protein is CSVFFRTSVRDTQYF. The CDR3, as DNA: TGCAGTGTATTCTTTCGGACTAGCGTTCGAGATACGCAGTATTTT.